These 15 T cell receptor beta chains were all obtained from the same sample, sequenced in a study of cytomegalovirus exposure and HLA in healthy donors. Libraries were prepared by immunoSEQ multiplex PCR; TCRdb keeps only in-frame clonotypes and omits some of them. The sample shows 150,000 to 200,000 clones, 80% to 85% of them seen only once. The sample was PBMCs. Every receptor here comes from a woman younger than 35 in good health and CMV-seropositive.

The chain employs TRBV5-6 and TRBJ1-2, with D unclear. Trimming removed 0 bases at V and 3 bases at J, with 6 bases between. This CDR3 is 13 amino acids long. The germline V gene has CDR1 SGHDT and CDR2 YYEEEE. The CDR3 is CASSLGHYYGYTF. The CDR3 DNA reads TGTGCCAGCAGCTTGGGCCACTACTATGGCTACACCTTC.

The chain links TRBV4-1 to TRBJ1-1; D unresolved. Germline V lookup: CDR1 MGHRA, CDR2 YSYEKL. Trimming pared 1 base from V and 5 bases from J, leaving 5 bases between. The CDR3 covers 12 residues. The CDR3 nucleotides read TGCGCCAGCAGCCAAGGTATTACTGAAGCTTTCTTT. This codes for CASSQGITEAFF.

The rearrangement joins TRBV2 to TRBJ1-6; 9 bases are a match to TRBD1. CDR1 and CDR2 (germline): SNHLY, FYNNEI. Losses at the gene ends were 6 bases for V and 7 bases for J; bases not matched to a gene: 7. The CDR3 runs 15 residues. The CDR3 region is CASSPTGGGNSPLHF. CDR3 nucleotide sequence: TGTGCCAGCAGCCCGACAGGGGGAGGCAATTCACCCCTCCACTTT. Together with reference TRBV2 and TRBJ1-6, the CDR3 gives the full variable domain: EPEVTQTPSHQVTQMGQEVILRCVPISNHLYFYWYRQILGQKVEFLVSFYNNEISEKSEIFDDQFSVERPDGSNFTLKIRSTKLEDSAMYFCASSPTGGGNSPLHFGNGTRLTVT.

The chain joins TRBV5-1 to TRBJ1-1; no clear D. This CDR3 region has 16 residues. The germline gives CDR1 SGHRS, CDR2 YFSETQ. V was pared by 3 bases and J by 0 bases, with 15 bases between. The CDR3 sequence is CASSWLPTGVNTEAFF. CDR3 DNA sequence: TGCGCCAGCAGCTGGCTCCCGACGGGAGTGAACACTGAAGCTTTCTTT. Filled out from reference TRBV5-1 and TRBJ1-1, the complete variable domain reads KAGVTQTPRYLIKTRGQQVTLSCSPISGHRSVSWYQQTPGQGLQFLFEYFSETQRNKGNFPGRFSGRQFSNSRSEMNVSTLELGDSALYLCASSWLPTGVNTEAFFGQGTRLTVV.

This clone appeared a single time. The chain uses TRBV28 and TRBJ1-2; 7 nucleotides match TRBD1. Germline V gives CDR1 MDHEN, CDR2 SYDVKM. V gave up 6 bases and J gave up 0 bases; unmatched junction bases: 7. CDR3 length equals 15 residues. The CDR3 loop is CASRLQGRSNYGYTF. The CDR3 DNA is TGTGCCAGCAGGCTACAGGGGCGCTCTAACTATGGCTACACCTTC.

V usage is TRBV27 and J usage is TRBJ2-6; 8 bases line up with TRBD2. There are 17 residues in the CDR3. The junction had 5 bases not matched to a gene; V was cut back by 4 bases and J by 0 bases. Per the germline V gene, CDR1 is MNHEY and CDR2 is SMNVEV (reference sequence). CDR3 sequence reads: CASSWAGGLSGANVLTF. Written as DNA, the CDR3 is TGTGCCAGCAGTTGGGCGGGGGGCCTCTCTGGGGCCAACGTCCTGACTTTC.

This clone was detected only once. The CDR3 bases are TGTGCCAGCTCACCACCCTTAGGGACAGGGGCAGATACGCAGTATTTT. This codes for CASSPPLGTGADTQYF. The genes are TRBV18 and TRBJ2-3; 10 bases agree with TRBD1. With V trimmed by 0 bases and J by 4 bases, 4 bases remained unmatched. There are 16 residues in the CDR3. Looked up from germline, CDR1 is KGHSH and CDR2 is LQKENI.

The chain joins TRBV7-8 to TRBJ1-1; D unresolved. The CDR3 loop spans 15 amino acids. V gave up 2 bases and J gave up 0 bases, with 10 bases separating them. Germline loops: CDR1 SGHVS, CDR2 FQNEAQ. CDR3 amino acids: CASSLSGIVNTEAFF. Here the CDR3 DNA reads TGTGCCAGCAGCTTATCCGGGATCGTGAACACTGAAGCTTTCTTT.

The genes are TRBV27 and TRBJ2-2, with TRBD1 as a possible D gene (6 bases). Trimming cost V 7 bases and J 6 bases, with 15 bases left between them. CDR3 length equals 14 residues. CDR1 is MNHEY and CDR2 is SMNVEV in the germline V gene (reference sequence). This CDR3 is CASKPGALAGELFF. Written as DNA, the CDR3 is TGTGCCAGCAAGCCAGGGGCGCTCGCCGGGGAGCTGTTTTTT.

This clone came up once. The genes are TRBV7-2 and TRBJ1-4; 8 nucleotides match TRBD1. Germline CDR1 reads SGHTA; CDR2 reads FQGNSA. This CDR3 comprises 14 residues. V lost 1 base and J lost 10; bases outside the gene matches: 5. The CDR3 nucleotides are TGTGCCAGCAGCTTAGACAGGGGGTTGGGAAAACTGTTTTTT. This sequence encodes CASSLDRGLGKLFF.

The rearrangement links TRBV6-5 to TRBJ2-2; D not certain. Germline-derived CDR1 and CDR2 are MNHEY and SVGAGI. With 3 bases removed from V and 4 bases from J, the gap between germline ends came to 6 bases. This CDR3 comprises 13 residues. The CDR3 reads CASSYPSTGELFF. The CDR3 DNA follows: TGTGCCAGCAGTTATCCCTCCACCGGGGAGCTGTTTTTT.

The V call is TRBV5-5, the J call TRBJ2-3; TRBD2 matches at 8 bases. The CDR3 is 15 amino acids. The junction had 2 bases not matched to a gene; V was cut back by 1 base and J by 1 base. Germline V gene data show CDR1 as SGHKS and CDR2 as YYEKEE (reference sequence). The CDR3 DNA reads as TGTGCCAGCAGCTTGAACGGGGGGGGCACAGATACGCAGTATTTT. It translates to CASSLNGGGTDTQYF.

V usage is TRBV5-1 and J usage is TRBJ1-6; no reliable D call. V shed 0 bases and J shed 7 bases, with 11 bases lying between them. This CDR3 has 15 residues. CDR1 and CDR2 (germline): SGHRS, YFSETQ. This chain's CDR3 is CASSLAQNQNSPLHF. The CDR3 DNA reads as TGCGCCAGCAGCTTGGCACAGAATCAAAATTCACCCCTCCACTTT.

The chain combines TRBV6-5 with TRBJ1-5; D remains unclear. There are 14 residues in the CDR3. Trimming took off 0 bases at V and 1 base at J, with 4 bases between the two ends. Germline V lookup: CDR1 MNHEY, CDR2 SVGAGI. The CDR3 nucleotides are TGTGCCAGCAGTTACTCGAGGAGCAATCAGCCCCAGCATTTT. It translates to CASSYSRSNQPQHF.

This clone came up once. The chain combines TRBV9 with TRBJ2-1; 14 nucleotides line up with TRBD2. This CDR3 comprises 16 residues. Trimming at V came to 4 bases and at J to 7 bases, leaving 7 bases not matched to a gene. The germline V gene has CDR1 SGDLS and CDR2 YYNGEE. The CDR3 reads CASSPRLAGGLNEQFF. The CDR3 coding sequence is TGTGCCAGCAGCCCACGACTAGCGGGGGGGTTAAATGAGCAGTTCTTC.